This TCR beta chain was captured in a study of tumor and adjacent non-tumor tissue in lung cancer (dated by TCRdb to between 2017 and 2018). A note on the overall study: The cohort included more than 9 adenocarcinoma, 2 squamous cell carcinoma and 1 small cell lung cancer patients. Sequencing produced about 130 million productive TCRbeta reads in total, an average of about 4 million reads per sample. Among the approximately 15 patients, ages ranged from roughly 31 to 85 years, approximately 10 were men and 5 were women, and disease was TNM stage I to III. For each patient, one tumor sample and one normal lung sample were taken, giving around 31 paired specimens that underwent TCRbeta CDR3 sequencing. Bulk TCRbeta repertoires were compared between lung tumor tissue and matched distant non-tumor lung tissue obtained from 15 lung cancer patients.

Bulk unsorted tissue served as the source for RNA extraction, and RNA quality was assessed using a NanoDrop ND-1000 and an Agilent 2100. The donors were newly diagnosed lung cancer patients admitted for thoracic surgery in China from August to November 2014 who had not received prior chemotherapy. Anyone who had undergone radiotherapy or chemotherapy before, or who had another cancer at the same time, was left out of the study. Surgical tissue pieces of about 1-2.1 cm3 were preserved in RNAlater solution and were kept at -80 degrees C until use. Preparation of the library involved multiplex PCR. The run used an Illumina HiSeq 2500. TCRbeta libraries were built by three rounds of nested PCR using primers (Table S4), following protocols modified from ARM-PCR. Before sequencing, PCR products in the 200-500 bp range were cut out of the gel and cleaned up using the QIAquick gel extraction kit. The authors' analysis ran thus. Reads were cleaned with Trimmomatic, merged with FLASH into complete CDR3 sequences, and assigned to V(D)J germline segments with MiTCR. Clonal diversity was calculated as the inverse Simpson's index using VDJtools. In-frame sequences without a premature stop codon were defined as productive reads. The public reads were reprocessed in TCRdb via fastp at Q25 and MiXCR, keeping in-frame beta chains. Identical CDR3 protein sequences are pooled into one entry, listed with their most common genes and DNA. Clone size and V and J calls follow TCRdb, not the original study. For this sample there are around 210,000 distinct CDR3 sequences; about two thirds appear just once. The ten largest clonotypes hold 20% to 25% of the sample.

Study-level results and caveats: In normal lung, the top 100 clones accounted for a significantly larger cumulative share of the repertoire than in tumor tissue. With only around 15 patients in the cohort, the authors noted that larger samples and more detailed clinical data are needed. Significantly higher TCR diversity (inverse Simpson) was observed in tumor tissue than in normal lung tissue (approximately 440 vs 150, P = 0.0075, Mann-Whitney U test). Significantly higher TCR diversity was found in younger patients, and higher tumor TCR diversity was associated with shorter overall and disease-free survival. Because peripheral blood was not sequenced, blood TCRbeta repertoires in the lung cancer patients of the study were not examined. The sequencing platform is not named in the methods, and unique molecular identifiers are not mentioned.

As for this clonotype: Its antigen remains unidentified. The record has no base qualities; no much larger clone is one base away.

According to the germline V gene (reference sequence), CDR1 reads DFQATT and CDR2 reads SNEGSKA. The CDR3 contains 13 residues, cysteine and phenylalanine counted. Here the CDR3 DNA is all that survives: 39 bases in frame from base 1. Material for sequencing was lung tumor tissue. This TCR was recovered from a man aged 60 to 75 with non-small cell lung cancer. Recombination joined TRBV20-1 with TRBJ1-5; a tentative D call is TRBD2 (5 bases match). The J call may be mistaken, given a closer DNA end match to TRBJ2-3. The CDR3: CSAREVREQPQYF. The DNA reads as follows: TGCAGTGCTAGGGAGGTTAGGGAACAGCCCCAGTATTTT.